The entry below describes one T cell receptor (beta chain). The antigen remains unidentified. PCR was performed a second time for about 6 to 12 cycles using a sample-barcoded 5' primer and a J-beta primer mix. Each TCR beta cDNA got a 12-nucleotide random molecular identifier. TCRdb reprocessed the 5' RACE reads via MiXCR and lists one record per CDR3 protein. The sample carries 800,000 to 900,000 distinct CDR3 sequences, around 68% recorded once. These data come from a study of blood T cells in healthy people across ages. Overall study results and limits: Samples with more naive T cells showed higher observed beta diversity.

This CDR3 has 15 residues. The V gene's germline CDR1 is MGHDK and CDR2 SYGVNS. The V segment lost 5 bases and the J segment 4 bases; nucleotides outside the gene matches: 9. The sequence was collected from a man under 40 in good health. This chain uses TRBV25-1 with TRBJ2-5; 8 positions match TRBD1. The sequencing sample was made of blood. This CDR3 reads CASSLNPGGGETQYF. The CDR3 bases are TGTGCCAGCAGTCTTAACCCAGGGGGCGGAGAGACCCAGTACTTC.